Described below is a single T cell receptor beta chain sequence and its context. This sample was included in a study of shared clonotypes between healthy human individuals. A deep-level run was used for the assay. Sequencing used immunoSEQ multiplex PCR; TCRdb keeps in-frame clones, though not all of them. Of about 2.3 million clones listed, 80% to 95% were seen once; the top ten hold approximately 0.4%. V was shortened by 5 bases and J by 4 bases, with 14 bases between the two germline ends. This CDR3 comprises 15 residues. Germline CDR1 reads MGHDK; CDR2 reads SYGVNS. A CD45RA-negative memory subset and a CD45RA+ naive subset were separated from the CD4+ cells.

This rearrangement joins TRBV25-1 to TRBJ2-2; D possibly corresponds to TRBD1 (5 bases). The sample was naive CD4+ T cells from PBMCs. Subset of the sample: CD45RA+ positively selected. The clonotype comes from a man aged 18 to 30 in good health. Some clones in this sample may be carry-over from other donors' samples. The CDR3 DNA reads as TGTGCCAGCAGTCCCGGAAGGGGTTTCACCGGGGAGCTGTTTTTT. It specifies CASSPGRGFTGELFF.